These T cell receptor beta chains were read from a single sample in a study of CD8+ T cells in alopecia areata. Clones were read by immunoSEQ multiplex PCR, and TCRdb kept only the in-frame ones, dropping some. Of some 120,000 clones in the sample, roughly 61% were seen once. The sample here was CD4+ T cells sorted from blood, taken at week 0. These receptors were taken from a human donor with alopecia areata. Each CDR3 is given with its conserved first and last residue. Fields, in order: V gene, D gene, J gene, clone size, CDR3 DNA, CDR3 protein. A D gene is named only where the DNA matches it firmly. Size tells how often a clone was seen (once, few, many) or the class of an expanded clone, and some rows leave it out.

TRBV5-1	-	TRBJ2-6	few	TGCGCCAGCAGCTTGGGAAGGAGCTCTGGGGCCAACGTCCTGACTTTC	CASSLGRSSGANVLTF
TRBV7-9	TRBD2	TRBJ2-3	-	TGTGCCAGCAGCTTAGCCGGGACTAGCGGATCTTTTACGCAGTATTTT	CASSLAGTSGSFTQYF
TRBV7-8	-	TRBJ2-5	-	TGTGCCAGCAGCTTGGTGGCAGGGTACGAGACCCAGTACTTC	CASSLVAGYETQYF
TRBV11-1	-	TRBJ2-2	-	TGTGCCAGCAGCCTCACCGGGGAGCTGTTTTTT	CASSLTGELFF
TRBV27	-	TRBJ2-3	-	TGTGCCAGCAGTTCCCGGGATACGCAGTATTTT	CASSSRDTQYF
TRBV30	TRBD1	TRBJ1-1	-	TGTGCCTGGAGTGTACGACAGGGTGGCACTGAAGCTTTCTTT	CAWSVRQGGTEAFF
TRBV7-9	TRBD1	TRBJ1-2	-	TGTGCCAGCAGCCGGACAGGGAATTTGGGCTACACCTTC	CASSRTGNLGYTF
TRBV4-3	-	TRBJ2-5	few	TGCGCCAGCAGCCAAGTGGGGGCAGGGCGGTTTGTGGACTTC	CASSQVGAGRFVDF
TRBV30	-	TRBJ2-5	once	TGTGCCTGGAGCCTCGGGATGGCGGGATCAGAGACCCAGTACTTC	CAWSLGMAGSETQYF
TRBV2	TRBD1	TRBJ1-1	-	TGTGCCAGCGGCCTGACAGGGTTGAACACTGAAGCTTTCTTT	CASGLTGLNTEAFF
TRBV7-9	-	TRBJ2-1	-	TGTGCCAGCAGCCCTACCACCGGGCCAAGATTCTACAATGAGCAGTTCTTC	CASSPTTGPRFYNEQFF
TRBV18	-	TRBJ1-5	-	TGTGCCAGCTCGGCTCAGGGTAGCAATCAGCCCCAGCATTTT	CASSAQGSNQPQHF
TRBV2	-	TRBJ1-2	-	TGTGCCAGCACTTTGGGATTGGATGGCTACACCTTC	CASTLGLDGYTF
TRBV4-2	-	TRBJ2-5	-	TGTGCCAGCAGCCCGACTAGTCCACAAGAGACCCAGTACTTC	CASSPTSPQETQYF
TRBV18	-	TRBJ2-1	-	TGTGCCAGCTCAACAGGGAAGGGCAATGAGCAGTTCTTC	CASSTGKGNEQFF
TRBV6-6	TRBD1	TRBJ1-5	-	TGTGCCAGCAGTTCCTGGACAGGGCCTCTGAATCAGCCCCAGCATTTT	CASSSWTGPLNQPQHF
TRBV4-1	TRBD2	TRBJ2-1	-	TGCGCCAGCAGCCAAGATCTAACGGGAGGCTCCTACAATGAGCAGTTCTTC	CASSQDLTGGSYNEQFF
TRBV10-3	-	TRBJ2-7	-	TGTGCCATCAGTGAGTCGATCCCCCCGCCCGAGCAGTACTTC	CAISESIPPPEQYF
TRBV5-1	TRBD2	TRBJ2-1	-	TGCGCCAGCAGCTTGGCTCCCGGGACTAGCGGGGATGAGCAGTTCTTC	CASSLAPGTSGDEQFF
TRBV19	TRBD1	TRBJ1-5	-	TGTGCCAGTAGTGAACAGGGGGCAGGCAATCAGCCCCAGCATTTT	CASSEQGAGNQPQHF
TRBV29-1	-	TRBJ2-3	-	TGCAGCGGGGGAGGCACAGATACGCAGTATTTT	CSGGGTDTQYF
TRBV5-1	-	TRBJ2-3	-	TGCGCCAGCAGCTCGGCGTTGGGGAGAGGATCAGATACGCAGTATTTT	CASSSALGRGSDTQYF
TRBV6-6	TRBD1	TRBJ1-2	-	TGTGCCAGCAGTTATCAGGGGGCTAGAACGAATGGCTACACCTTC	CASSYQGARTNGYTF
TRBV9	TRBD1	TRBJ2-2	-	TGTGCCAGCAGCGCCGTACTGGGACAGCCGAACACCGGGGAGCTGTTTTTT	CASSAVLGQPNTGELFF
TRBV7-2	TRBD2	TRBJ2-5	few	TGTGCCAGCAGCCTGGGACTAGCGGGGGTACGGGTAGAGACCCAGTACTTC	CASSLGLAGVRVETQYF
TRBV18	TRBD2	TRBJ2-3	-	TGTGCCAGCTCACCACTTGAGCGGGGTTATGTTGCGCAGTATTTT	CASSPLERGYVAQYF
TRBV10-3	-	TRBJ1-2	few	TGTGCCATCAGCTCAACACTGGGGCAATCGGGCGGCTACACCTTC	CAISSTLGQSGGYTF
TRBV6-6	TRBD2	TRBJ2-1	-	TGTGCCAGCAGTTTATGGGACTATCAAAACAATGAGCAGTTCTTC	CASSLWDYQNNEQFF
TRBV5-1	-	TRBJ1-2	-	TGCGCCAGTAGGGGAGAGGAAGATGGCTACACCTTC	CASRGEEDGYTF
TRBV19	TRBD1	TRBJ1-5	few	TGTGCCTCGACAGGGCGCGATCAGCCCCAGCATTTT	CASTGRDQPQHF
TRBV7-9	TRBD1	TRBJ2-7	-	TGTGCCAGCAGCTTGCACAGGGGCGAGGACGAGCAGTACTTC	CASSLHRGEDEQYF
TRBV30	-	TRBJ1-2	-	TGTGCCTGGAGTGAGGGAACGGAGGACTATGGCTACACCTTC	CAWSEGTEDYGYTF
TRBV6-5	-	TRBJ2-5	-	TGTGCCAGCCGCAGGACGGACCAAGAGACCCAGTACTTC	CASRRTDQETQYF
TRBV6-6	TRBD2	TRBJ2-7	-	TGTGCCAGCAGGGGGACTAGGCAAGCGAATGAGCAGTACTTC	CASRGTRQANEQYF
TRBV7-2	-	TRBJ2-5	-	TGTGCCAGCAGCCTCTACCCAAACGGGGAGACCCAGTACTTC	CASSLYPNGETQYF
TRBV7-9	-	TRBJ2-5	-	TGTGCCACCCTTGGTAACCAACAAGAGACCCAGTACTTC	CATLGNQQETQYF
TRBV5-4	TRBD1	TRBJ1-1	once	TGTGCCAGCAGCTTGGACAGGGGTGAAGCTTTCTTT	CASSLDRGEAFF
TRBV5-1	TRBD1	TRBJ2-6	few	TGCGCCAGCAGCTCGGAGACAGGGCCCGTCCTGACTTTC	CASSSETGPVLTF
TRBV5-6	-	TRBJ2-7	-	TGTGCCAGCAGCTTGAGAACAGGCCTCGCGCAGTACTTC	CASSLRTGLAQYF
TRBV9	TRBD2	TRBJ2-3	-	TGTGCCAGCAGCGTAGGACTAGCGGGGGCGACAGATACGCAGTATTTT	CASSVGLAGATDTQYF
TRBV5-1	-	TRBJ2-2	-	TGCGCCAGCAGCTTGTTCGGGGGGCCGAACACCGGGGAGCTGTTTTTT	CASSLFGGPNTGELFF
TRBV23-1	-	TRBJ2-3	few	TGCGCCAGCAGCCCAATCCAGGGGTTAAGGACAGATACGCAGTATTTT	CASSPIQGLRTDTQYF